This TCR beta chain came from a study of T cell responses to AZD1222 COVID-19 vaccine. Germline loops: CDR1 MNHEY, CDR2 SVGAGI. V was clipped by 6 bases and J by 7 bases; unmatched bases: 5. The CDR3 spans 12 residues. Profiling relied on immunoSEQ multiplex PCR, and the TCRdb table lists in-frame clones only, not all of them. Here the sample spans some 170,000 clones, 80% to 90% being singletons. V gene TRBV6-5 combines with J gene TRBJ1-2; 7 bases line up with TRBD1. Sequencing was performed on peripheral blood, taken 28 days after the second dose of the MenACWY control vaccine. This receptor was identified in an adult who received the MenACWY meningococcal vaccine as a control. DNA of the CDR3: TGTGCCAGCAGGTCAGGGGGAGTTGGCTACACCTTC. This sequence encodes CASRSGGVGYTF.